This T cell receptor beta chain was recorded in a study of T cell changes during pregnancy in multiple sclerosis. Clones were read by immunoSEQ multiplex PCR, and TCRdb kept only the in-frame ones, dropping some. The sample yields about 40,000 clones, under 95% seen once. The CDR3 length is 16 residues. Germline loops: CDR1 SGHTA, CDR2 FQGNSA. Trimming at V came to 3 bases and at J to 5 bases, leaving 8 bases not matched to a gene. The specimen was CD8+ T cells from peripheral blood mononuclear cells, collected in the first trimester of pregnancy. The source is a female donor with multiple sclerosis, enrolled in a pregnancy study. The chain links TRBV7-2 to TRBJ2-7, with 12 bases lining up with TRBD1. The CDR3 protein is CASSFRSGQGADEQYF. The CDR3 DNA reads as TGTGCCAGCAGCTTTAGATCGGGACAGGGGGCAGACGAGCAGTACTTC.